This is a list of T cell receptor beta chains from one sample in a study of T-cell reconstitution after alpha-beta-depleted transplantation in children. TCRdb passed the PCR reads through MiXCR, listing each CDR3 protein once. The sample contains roughly 790,000 distinct CDR3 sequences, around 17% of which appear only once. The sequenced sample was PBMCs, mostly from graft donor cells, obtained 360 days after TCRalphabeta/CD19-depleted stem cell transplant. These receptor sequences come from a male patient younger than 18 who had a stem cell transplant for acute lymphoblastic leukemia, so the T cells may come from the graft donor. CDR3s include the opening cysteine and the closing phenylalanine or tryptophan. The D gene is left open where the match is weak. Clone sizes are given selectively: once, few, many, or a class where the clone is expanded.

v_call,clone_size,d_call,cdr3_length,j_call,cdr3_aa,cdr3_nt
TRBV29-1,few,TRBD2,14,TRBJ2-3,CSVAAGEGTDTQYF,TGCAGCGTTGCAGCGGGAGAAGGTACAGATACGCAGTATTTT
TRBV6-1,NA,NA,11,TRBJ1-1,CATGGNTEAFF,TGTGCCACCGGCGGGAACACTGAAGCTTTCTTT
TRBV2,NA,NA,16,TRBJ2-2,CASTIVGTGNTGELFF,TGTGCCAGCACAATAGTCGGGACTGGGAACACCGGGGAGCTGTTTTTT
TRBV20-1,NA,NA,15,TRBJ1-6,CSATRHLLSNSPLHF,TGCAGTGCCACACGACATCTTTTAAGTAATTCACCCCTCCACTTT
TRBV29-1,few,TRBD2,18,TRBJ2-3,CSVLRLAGEIWGTDTQYF,TGCAGCGTCCTGAGACTAGCGGGAGAAATATGGGGCACAGATACGCAGTATTTT
TRBV5-1,NA,TRBD1,15,TRBJ2-5,CASSLAGDRGTTQYF,TGCGCCAGCAGCTTGGCCGGGGACAGGGGCACGACCCAGTACTTC
TRBV20-1,few,NA,14,TRBJ2-1,CSVHGARVNNEQFF,TGCAGTGTTCACGGAGCGCGGGTAAACAATGAGCAGTTCTTC
TRBV20-1,many,TRBD1,15,TRBJ1-2,CSASSNRDSVYGYTF,TGCAGTGCTAGTTCTAACAGGGACAGCGTATATGGCTACACCTTC
TRBV20-1,NA,NA,12,TRBJ2-3,CSAPKTTDTQYF,TGCAGTGCCCCCAAGACTACAGATACGCAGTATTTT
TRBV6-5,NA,NA,19,TRBJ2-1,CASSYKGAVSPGVYNEQFF,TGTGCCAGCAGTTACAAAGGGGCGGTGAGTCCCGGAGTCTACAATGAGCAGTTCTTC
TRBV7-2,NA,NA,13,TRBJ1-2,CASSLFTLNGYTF,TGTGCCAGCAGCTTATTTACCCTTAATGGCTACACCTTC
TRBV7-3,few,NA,15,TRBJ2-3,CASSFARGGTDTQYF,TGTGCCAGCAGCTTCGCTAGAGGGGGCACAGATACGCAGTATTTT
TRBV15,few,NA,16,TRBJ2-3,CATSRNGAGLTDTHYF,TGTGCCACCAGCAGAAATGGGGCAGGCCTAACAGATACGCATTATTTT
TRBV5-1,NA,NA,15,TRBJ2-5,CASSLEGQAFETQYF,TGCGCCAGCAGCTTGGAGGGACAAGCTTTTGAGACCCAGTACTTC
TRBV2,NA,TRBD2,15,TRBJ2-3,CASSKSGTSTDTQYF,TGTGCCAGCAGTAAAAGCGGGACCAGCACAGATACGCAGTATTTT
TRBV5-1,few,NA,18,TRBJ2-1,CASSLLGQSDPPYNEQFF,TGCGCCAGCAGCTTATTAGGACAGTCCGATCCCCCTTACAATGAGCAGTTCTTC
TRBV12-3/TRBV12-4,few,TRBD2,15,TRBJ2-7,CASSSSPGLLYEQYF,TGTGCCAGCAGCTCCTCCCCGGGACTACTCTACGAGCAGTACTTC
TRBV12-3/TRBV12-4,few,TRBD1,13,TRBJ1-2,CASSGQGQEGYTF,TGTGCCAGCAGTGGACAGGGGCAGGAAGGCTACACCTTC
TRBV5-1,few,NA,19,TRBJ1-2,CASSLGSGMHQLLDYGYTF,TGCGCCAGCAGCTTGGGCTCAGGGATGCACCAGCTCCTCGACTATGGCTACACCTTC
TRBV12-3/TRBV12-4,few,TRBD2,17,TRBJ2-5,CASSPFGTPRREETQYF,TGTGCCAGCAGCCCCTTCGGGACTCCTAGGCGGGAGGAGACCCAGTACTTC
TRBV24-1,few,TRBD1,13,TRBJ2-7,CATSDTTGGEQYF,TGTGCCACCAGTGACACAACAGGGGGCGAGCAGTACTTC
TRBV28,many,NA,13,TRBJ2-7,CASSAPLLGEQYF,TGTGCCAGCAGTGCACCTTTATTAGGCGAGCAGTACTTC
TRBV5-1,few,NA,14,TRBJ2-7,CASSYYRATYEQYF,TGCGCCAGCAGCTACTACAGGGCTACCTACGAGCAGTACTTC
TRBV7-9,NA,NA,14,TRBJ1-2,CASSSLYRDIGYTF,TGTGCCAGCAGCTCCCTTTACAGGGATATTGGCTACACCTTC
TRBV20-1,NA,NA,15,TRBJ2-1,CSARDWAVAYNEQFF,TGCAGTGCTAGAGATTGGGCTGTCGCCTACAATGAGCAGTTCTTC
TRBV7-2,NA,TRBD1,14,TRBJ1-2,CASSLPTGDYGYTF,TGTGCCAGCAGCCTTCCGACAGGGGACTATGGCTACACCTTC
TRBV28,many,NA,19,TRBJ1-5,CASSPAHTTQGGNNQPQHF,TGTGCCAGCAGCCCCGCCCACACAACTCAGGGTGGAAACAATCAGCCCCAGCATTTT
TRBV14,few,NA,14,TRBJ2-1,CASSHGQPYNEQFF,TGTGCCAGCAGCCACGGACAGCCCTACAATGAGCAGTTCTTC
TRBV5-1,few,NA,15,TRBJ1-5,CASSLTTGHGGPQHF,TGCGCCAGCAGTTTAACGACAGGCCACGGGGGGCCCCAGCATTTT
TRBV7-3,many,NA,15,TRBJ2-7,CASSKAPWGPYEQYF,TGTGCCAGCAGCAAAGCCCCGTGGGGCCCCTACGAGCAGTACTTC
TRBV6-1,NA,TRBD1,14,TRBJ2-1,CASSVGGPARAQFF,TGTGCCAGCAGTGTAGGGGGCCCAGCAAGAGCGCAGTTCTTC
TRBV21-1,few,NA,11,TRBJ2-5,CASSKSEGGYF,TGTGCCAGCAGCAAATCTGAGGGGGGGTACTTC
TRBV5-1,NA,TRBD1,15,TRBJ2-7,CASSPGTVGSYEQYF,TGCGCCAGCAGCCCAGGGACAGTTGGCTCCTACGAGCAGTACTTC
TRBV29-1,few,TRBD2,10,TRBJ2-5,CSVGGGTQYF,TGCAGCGTTGGGGGGGGGACCCAGTACTTC
TRBV5-1,NA,TRBD2,15,TRBJ2-3,CASRGTSAPTDTQYF,TGCGCCAGCAGGGGGACTAGCGCCCCCACAGATACGCAGTATTTT
TRBV4-1,once,NA,17,TRBJ2-7,CASSQGSSSTDSYEQYF,TGCGCCAGCAGCCAAGGCTCCTCTTCGACAGACTCCTACGAGCAGTACTTC
TRBV5-1,few,TRBD2,14,TRBJ2-5,CASNGREGPETQYF,TGCGCCAGCAATGGGCGGGAGGGCCCAGAGACCCAGTACTTC
TRBV18,NA,TRBD2,16,TRBJ2-1,CASSELAGTQYNEQFF,TGTGCCAGCTCAGAACTAGCGGGGACCCAATACAATGAGCAGTTCTTC
TRBV20-1,NA,NA,17,TRBJ2-1,CSAPTRWNAGSYNEQFF,TGCAGTGCGCCTACCCGATGGAATGCAGGCTCCTACAATGAGCAGTTCTTC
TRBV7-9,many,NA,15,TRBJ2-1,CASSLMGQGHNEQFF,TGTGCCAGCAGCTTAATGGGACAAGGCCACAATGAGCAGTTCTTC
TRBV12-3/TRBV12-4,NA,TRBD1,15,TRBJ2-5,CASSIQGVAQETQYF,TGTGCCAGCAGCATACAGGGGGTCGCTCAAGAGACCCAGTACTTC
TRBV14,NA,TRBD2,14,TRBJ2-7,CASSRLAVSYEQYF,TGTGCCAGCAGCCGCCTAGCGGTCTCCTACGAGCAGTACTTC
TRBV7-7,few,NA,12,TRBJ2-1,CASSGVTREQFF,TGTGCCAGCAGCGGAGTGACAAGGGAGCAGTTCTTC
TRBV13,NA,TRBD2,18,TRBJ2-5,CASSAPGGASGVQETQYF,TGTGCCAGCAGCGCGCCCGGGGGGGCTAGCGGGGTTCAAGAGACCCAGTACTTC
TRBV11-2,few,NA,14,TRBJ2-3,CASSRLVPTDTQYF,TGTGCCAGCAGCCGACTAGTCCCCACAGATACGCAGTATTTT
TRBV6-5,few,NA,15,TRBJ2-1,CASSYVQGVPNEQFF,TGTGCCAGCAGTTACGTGCAGGGTGTTCCCAATGAGCAGTTCTTC
TRBV12-3/TRBV12-4,many,TRBD1,15,TRBJ1-2,CASSFGTGAYYGYTF,TGTGCCAGCAGTTTCGGGACAGGGGCTTACTATGGCTACACCTTC
TRBV15,NA,TRBD1,15,TRBJ2-5,CATSPRTGAWGTQYF,TGTGCCACCAGCCCCAGGACAGGGGCTTGGGGGACCCAGTACTTC
TRBV24-1,NA,NA,18,TRBJ2-2,CATSGTHRSYKNTGELFF,TGTGCCACCAGTGGCACCCACAGATCGTATAAGAACACCGGGGAGCTGTTTTTT
TRBV12-3/TRBV12-4,few,TRBD1,18,TRBJ2-1,CASSLEPYLGTGRNEQFF,TGTGCCAGCAGTTTAGAGCCCTACCTCGGGACAGGGCGAAATGAGCAGTTCTTC
TRBV27,many,NA,17,TRBJ2-3,CASSFRAGVFQADTQYF,TGTGCCAGCAGTTTTAGGGCAGGGGTCTTCCAGGCAGATACGCAGTATTTT
TRBV29-1,many,NA,11,TRBJ2-7,CSVGRGYEQYF,TGCAGCGTTGGTAGGGGCTACGAGCAGTACTTC
TRBV5-1,many,NA,13,TRBJ1-1,CASSFHGNTEAFF,TGCGCCAGCAGCTTCCACGGGAACACTGAAGCTTTCTTT
TRBV12-3/TRBV12-4,few,NA,13,TRBJ2-7,CASRGDTAIQQYF,TGTGCCAGCAGGGGGGACACCGCCATCCAGCAGTACTTC
TRBV6-2/TRBV6-3,few,TRBD2,14,TRBJ2-7,CASNSGTRYAEQYF,TGTGCCAGCAATTCAGGGACTAGGTACGCCGAGCAGTACTTC
TRBV2,NA,NA,18,TRBJ1-1,CASSEVPLWGPPNTEAFF,TGTGCCAGCAGTGAAGTCCCCCTCTGGGGTCCCCCGAACACTGAAGCTTTCTTT
TRBV29-1,many,TRBD1,14,TRBJ2-7,CSVLGDSDSYEQYF,TGCAGCGTTCTAGGGGACAGTGACTCCTACGAGCAGTACTTC
TRBV18,few,TRBD2,19,TRBJ2-3,CASSPLGTSGRQSTDTQYF,TGTGCCAGCTCACCACTCGGGACTAGCGGGAGGCAGAGCACAGATACGCAGTATTTT
TRBV19,few,NA,14,TRBJ2-3,CASSSLWSTDTQYF,TGTGCCAGTAGTAGTCTATGGAGTACAGATACGCAGTATTTT